This T cell receptor (beta chain) emerged from a study of control samples from healthy donors and cancer patients. Produced via immunoSEQ multiplex PCR; TCRdb's table is partial and in-frame only. This table holds some 95,000 clones, 80% to 90% found once. The CDR3 contains 16 residues. Trimming stripped 2 bases from V and 0 bases from J, with 13 bases between. Germline V gives CDR1 SGHTA, CDR2 FQGTGA. This clone was counted only a few times. The sequence was obtained from a man under 40 in good health. Sequencing was done on a sample of blood. The rearrangement links TRBV7-3 to TRBJ1-1; D might be TRBD1 (6 bases). The CDR3 here is CASSLSGGPLNTEAFF. The DNA for the CDR3 is TGTGCCAGCAGCTTATCCGGGGGGCCGCTGAACACTGAAGCTTTCTTT.